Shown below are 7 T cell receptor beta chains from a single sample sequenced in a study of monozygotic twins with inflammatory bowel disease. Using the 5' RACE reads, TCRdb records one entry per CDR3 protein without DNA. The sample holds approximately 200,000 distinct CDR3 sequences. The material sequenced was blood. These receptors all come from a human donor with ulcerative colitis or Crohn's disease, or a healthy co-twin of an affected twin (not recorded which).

The CDR3 is CASSARSSRAYEQYF. The chain combines TRBV12-3 or TRBV12-4 with TRBJ2-7; the D call from TCRdb, TRBD2, cannot be confirmed without DNA. The CDR3 is made up of 15 amino acids.

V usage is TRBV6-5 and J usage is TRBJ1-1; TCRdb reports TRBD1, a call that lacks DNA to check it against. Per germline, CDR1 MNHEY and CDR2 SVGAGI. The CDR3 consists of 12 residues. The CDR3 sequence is CASRSTGDEAFF.

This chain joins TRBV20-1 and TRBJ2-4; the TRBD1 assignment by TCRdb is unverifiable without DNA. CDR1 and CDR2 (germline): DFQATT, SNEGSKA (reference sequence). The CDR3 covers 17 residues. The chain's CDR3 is CSARDWKTGGDKNIQYF.

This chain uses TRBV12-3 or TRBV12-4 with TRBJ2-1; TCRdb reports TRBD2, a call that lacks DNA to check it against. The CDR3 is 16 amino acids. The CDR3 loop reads CASSHTQGKGPSEQFF.

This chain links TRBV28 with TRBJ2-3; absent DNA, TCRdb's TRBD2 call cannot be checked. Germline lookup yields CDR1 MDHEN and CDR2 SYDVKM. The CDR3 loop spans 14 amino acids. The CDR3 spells CASSSTSGRDTQYF.

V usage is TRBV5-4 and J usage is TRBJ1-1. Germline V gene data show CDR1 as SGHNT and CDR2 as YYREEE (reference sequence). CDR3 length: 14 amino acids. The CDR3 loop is CASSLPATGGEAFF.

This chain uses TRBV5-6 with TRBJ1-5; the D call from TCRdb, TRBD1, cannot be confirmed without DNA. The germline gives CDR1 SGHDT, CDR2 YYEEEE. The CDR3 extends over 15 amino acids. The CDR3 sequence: CASSQMGQLNQPQHF.